One and the same sample provided the 11 T cell receptor beta chains below, sequenced in a study of cytomegalovirus exposure and HLA in healthy donors. PCR primers comprised 60 Vbeta and 13 Jbeta primers. Here immunoSEQ multiplex PCR was the method, and the copy in TCRdb shows in-frame clones only, minus some. The data hold 60,000 to 90,000 clones, with roughly 84% observed a single time. Sequencing was performed on PBMCs. These receptors all come from a man between 65 and 80 years old in good health and CMV-seropositive.

This clone has only one observation. The rearrangement links TRBV2 to TRBJ1-5; TRBD1 agrees at 7 bases. The CDR3 covers 13 residues. V lost 6 bases to trimming and J lost 4 bases; unmatched junction nucleotides: 3. Germline assignment: CDR1 SNHLY and CDR2 FYNNEI. Here the CDR3 reads CASRGQYNQPQHF. For the CDR3, the DNA is TGTGCCAGCAGGGGACAGTATAATCAGCCCCAGCATTTT.

CDR3 sequence (DNA): TGTGCCAGCAGTTACTTGCGGGATACCTACGAGCAGTACTTC. Amino acids: CASSYLRDTYEQYF. The chain carries TRBV6-6 and TRBJ2-7; a possible D gene is TRBD2 (6 bases). CDR3 length: 14 residues. Trimming pared 1 base from V and 2 bases from J, leaving 9 bases between. CDR1 and CDR2 from the germline V gene are MNHNY and SVGAGI (reference sequence).

The chain has TRBV2 and TRBJ1-4; D may be TRBD1 (5 bases). The CDR3 has 16 amino acids. Trimming pared 6 bases from V and 8 bases from J, leaving 22 bases between. Germline lookup yields CDR1 SNHLY and CDR2 FYNNEI. The CDR3: CASRPTPGSGGEKLFF. The CDR3 DNA follows: TGTGCCAGCAGACCCACCCCGGGCTCTGGGGGGGAAAAACTGTTTTTT.

The V call is TRBV14, the J call TRBJ2-5; weak D call: TRBD2 (5 bases). The CDR3 length is 15 residues. Trimming left V 0 bases short and J 2 bases short, with 10 bases between. The germline V gene has CDR1 SGHDN and CDR2 FVKESK. The CDR3 DNA is TGTGCCAGCAGCCAAGAGACGTGGACTCAAGAGACCCAGTACTTC. Translation gives CASSQETWTQETQYF.

About this clone: A read error may produce the germline difference seen at one junction end. The gene calls are TRBV7-7 and TRBJ2-5; TRBD2 is a possible D gene (6 bases). The CDR3 contains 19 residues. Germline V gives CDR1 SSHAT, CDR2 FNYEAQ (reference sequence). The CDR3 protein is CASSLKSPGRVNLQETQYF. CDR3 coding DNA: TGTGCTAGCAGCTTAAAATCCCCCGGGAGAGTCAACTTACAAGAGACCCAGTACTTC.

V is TRBV7-2 and J is TRBJ2-1; D may be TRBD2 (5 bases). Between the trimmed V and J ends, which lost 1 base and 7 bases, there was a span of 11 bases. Germline V gene lookup returns CDR1 SGHTA and CDR2 FQGNSA. CDR3 length: 14 amino acids. The CDR3 loop is CASSLERTANEQFF. In DNA form, the CDR3 reads TGTGCCAGCAGCTTAGAAAGGACTGCAAATGAGCAGTTCTTC.

The rearrangement uses TRBV9 and TRBJ2-3; a weak D match, TRBD2 (6 bases). V lost 5 bases to trimming and J lost 2 bases, with 18 bases between them. CDR1 and CDR2 from the germline V gene are SGDLS and YYNGEE. The CDR3 has 16 amino acids. The CDR3 DNA reads TGTGCCAGCAGACCCGGACTAACCCCTCCCACAGATACGCAGTATTTT. Translated, it gives CASRPGLTPPTDTQYF.

This clone occurred a few times. CDR3 sequence: CASSYYGQGYEQYF. The DNA for the CDR3 is TGTGCCAGCAGTTACTATGGACAGGGGTACGAGCAGTACTTC. The rearrangement links TRBV6-5 to TRBJ2-7; the match to TRBD1 covers 9 bases. Trimming took 1 base from V and 4 from J; bases not matched to a gene: 2. The CDR3 has 14 amino acids. In germline, CDR1 is MNHEY, CDR2 SVGAGI.

J is TRBJ1-1 and V is TRBV5-1; D is ambiguous. Germline V gives CDR1 SGHRS, CDR2 YFSETQ. The CDR3 runs 13 residues. Trimming shortened V by 4 bases and J by 2 bases, and 9 bases separated the two germline ends. As DNA, the CDR3 is TGCGCCAGCAGCACTACAAGAAACACTGAAGCTTTCTTT. It encodes CASSTTRNTEAFF.

The chain couples TRBV25-1 to TRBJ2-6, with a possible D match to TRBD1 (5 bases). The CDR3 is made up of 15 amino acids. Deletions cut 4 bases from V and 2 bases from J, with 9 bases between. Germline V gives CDR1 MGHDK, CDR2 SYGVNS. The DNA of the CDR3 is TGTGCCAGCAGTGGATCAGGGACTGGGGCCAACGTCCTGACTTTC. Translation gives CASSGSGTGANVLTF.

The V call is TRBV10-2, the J call TRBJ2-5, with 8 bases identical to TRBD2. The junction had 8 bases not matched to a gene; V was cut back by 3 bases and J by 5 bases. The CDR3 runs 15 residues. Per germline, CDR1 WSHSY and CDR2 SAAADI. This chain's CDR3 is CASSDLRGAGETQYF. CDR3 bases: TGCGCCAGCAGTGACTTGCGGGGGGCGGGGGAGACCCAGTACTTC.